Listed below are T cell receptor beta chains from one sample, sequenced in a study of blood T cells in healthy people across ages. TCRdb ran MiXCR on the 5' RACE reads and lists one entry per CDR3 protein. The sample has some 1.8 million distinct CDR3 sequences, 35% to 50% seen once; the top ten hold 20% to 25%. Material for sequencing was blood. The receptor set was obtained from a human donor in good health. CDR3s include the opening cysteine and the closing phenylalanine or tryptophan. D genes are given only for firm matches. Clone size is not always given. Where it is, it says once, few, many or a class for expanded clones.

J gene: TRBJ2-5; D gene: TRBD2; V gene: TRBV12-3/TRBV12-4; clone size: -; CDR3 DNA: TGTGCCAGCAGCCCACCGGGACCCGGGGGGAAAGAGACCCAGTACTTC; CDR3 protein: CASSPPGPGGKETQYF
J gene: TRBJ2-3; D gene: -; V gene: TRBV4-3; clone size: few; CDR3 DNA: TGCGCCAGCGGAGAGGACGGCACTAGCACAGATACGCAGTATTTT; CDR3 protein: CASGEDGTSTDTQYF
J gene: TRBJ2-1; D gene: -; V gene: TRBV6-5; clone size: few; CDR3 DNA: TGTGCCAGCAGGACCCAGGTGAGGGGCTACAATGAGCAGTTCTTC; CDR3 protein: CASRTQVRGYNEQFF
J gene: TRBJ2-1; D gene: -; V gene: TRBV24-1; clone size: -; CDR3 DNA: TGTGCCACCAGTGACCGGGTGACGTATGAGCAGTTCTTC; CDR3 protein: CATSDRVTYEQFF
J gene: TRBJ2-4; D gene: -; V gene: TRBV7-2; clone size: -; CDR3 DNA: TGTGCCAGCAGCTCCCCACTTGGCCCCAAAAACATTCAGTACTTC; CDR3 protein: CASSSPLGPKNIQYF
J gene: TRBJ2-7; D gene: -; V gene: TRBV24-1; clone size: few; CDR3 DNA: TGTGCCACCAGCTGGGGCTACGAGCAGTACTTC; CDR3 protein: CATSWGYEQYF
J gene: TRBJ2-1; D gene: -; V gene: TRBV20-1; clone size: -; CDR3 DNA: TGCAGTGCTAGAGGATCCACCGGAGAGCAGTTCTTC; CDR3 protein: CSARGSTGEQFF
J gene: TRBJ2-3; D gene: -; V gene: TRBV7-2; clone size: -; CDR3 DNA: TGTGCCAGCAGCTTAAGGCGCGGGTTCACAGATACGCAGTATTTT; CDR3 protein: CASSLRRGFTDTQYF
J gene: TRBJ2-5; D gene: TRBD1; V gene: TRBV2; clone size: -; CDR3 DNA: TGTGCCAGCCTTGAAACAGGGGGCAGCGAAGAGACCCAGTACTTC; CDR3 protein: CASLETGGSEETQYF
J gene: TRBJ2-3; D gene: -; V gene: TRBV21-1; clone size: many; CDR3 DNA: TGTGCGTACGGCACAGATACGCAGTATTTT; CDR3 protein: CAYGTDTQYF
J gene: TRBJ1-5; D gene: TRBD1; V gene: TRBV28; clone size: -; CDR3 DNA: TGTGCCAGCCGGGACAGGGCTATTTTCAATCAGCCCCAGCATTTT; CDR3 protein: CASRDRAIFNQPQHF
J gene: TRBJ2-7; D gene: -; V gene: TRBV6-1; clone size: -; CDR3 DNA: TGTGTCAGCAGTGAGCCCTCCATAGCCCAGTACTTC; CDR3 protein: CVSSEPSIAQYF
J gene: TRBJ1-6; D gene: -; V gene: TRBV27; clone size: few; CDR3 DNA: TGTGCCAGCAGTCTTGTTTGGAATTCACCCCTCCACTTT; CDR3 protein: CASSLVWNSPLHF
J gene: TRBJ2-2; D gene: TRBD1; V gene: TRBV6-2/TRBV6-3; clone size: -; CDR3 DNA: TGTGCCAGCACTTTAGGGGGCCCGAACACCGGGGAGCTGTTTTTT; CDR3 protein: CASTLGGPNTGELFF
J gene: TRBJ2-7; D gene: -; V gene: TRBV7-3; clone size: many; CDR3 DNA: TGTGCCAGCAGCTTCGGGGAGGCCTACGAGCAGTACTTC; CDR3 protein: CASSFGEAYEQYF
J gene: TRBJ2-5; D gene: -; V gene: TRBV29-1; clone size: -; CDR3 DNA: TGCAGCGTTTTGCAGCGGTTAAAAGAGACCCAGTACTTC; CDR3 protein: CSVLQRLKETQYF
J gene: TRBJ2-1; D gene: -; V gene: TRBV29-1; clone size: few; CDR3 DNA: TGCAGCGTTGAGAGGACAGACTACAATGAGCAGTTCTTC; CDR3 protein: CSVERTDYNEQFF
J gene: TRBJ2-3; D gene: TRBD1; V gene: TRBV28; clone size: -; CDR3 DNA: TGTGCCAGCATTAAAGCCGACAGGGTTGGGACAGATACGCAGTATTTT; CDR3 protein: CASIKADRVGTDTQYF
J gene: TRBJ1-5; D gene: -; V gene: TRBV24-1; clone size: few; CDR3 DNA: TGTGCCACCAGTGATTTTAACCGGGACCGCAACAATCAGCCCCAGCATTTT; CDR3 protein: CATSDFNRDRNNQPQHF
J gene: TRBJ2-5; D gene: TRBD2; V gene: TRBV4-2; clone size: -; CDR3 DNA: TGTGCCAGCAGCTACGGGACTAGCGGGGGGGAAGAGACCCAGTACTTC; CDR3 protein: CASSYGTSGGEETQYF
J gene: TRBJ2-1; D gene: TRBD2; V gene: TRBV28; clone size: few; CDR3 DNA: TGTGCCAGCAACACGGACGGACTAGTAACAAATGAGCAGTTCTTC; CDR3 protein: CASNTDGLVTNEQFF
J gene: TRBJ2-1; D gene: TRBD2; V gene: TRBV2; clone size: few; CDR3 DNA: TGTGCCAGCAGTGCAGGACTAGCGGGGCTAAATGAGCAGTTCTTC; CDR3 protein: CASSAGLAGLNEQFF
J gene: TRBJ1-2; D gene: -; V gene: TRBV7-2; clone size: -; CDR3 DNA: TGTGCCAGCAGCCAACTCCGCCAGAATCACTATGGCTACACCTTC; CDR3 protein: CASSQLRQNHYGYTF
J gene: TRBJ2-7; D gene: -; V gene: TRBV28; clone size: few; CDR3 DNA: TGTGCCAGCACCAGCGAGATCCCCTACGAGCAGTACTTC; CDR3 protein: CASTSEIPYEQYF
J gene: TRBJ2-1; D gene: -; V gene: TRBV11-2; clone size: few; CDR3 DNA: TGTGCCAGCACATCTTCCCGGGGCGAGCAGTTCTTC; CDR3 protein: CASTSSRGEQFF
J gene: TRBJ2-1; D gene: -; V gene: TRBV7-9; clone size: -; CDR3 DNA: TGTGCCAGCAGCAGAGGGACGGATAAGCAGTTCTTC; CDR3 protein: CASSRGTDKQFF
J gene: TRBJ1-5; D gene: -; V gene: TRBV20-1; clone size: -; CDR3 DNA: TGCAGTGCTAGAGACCTCACAAGCGGAGTCAATCAGCCCCAGCATTTT; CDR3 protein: CSARDLTSGVNQPQHF
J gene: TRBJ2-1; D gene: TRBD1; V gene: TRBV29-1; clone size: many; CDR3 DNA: TGCAGCGTCCCATCCGGGACAGGGATCTACAATGAGCAGTTCTTC; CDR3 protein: CSVPSGTGIYNEQFF
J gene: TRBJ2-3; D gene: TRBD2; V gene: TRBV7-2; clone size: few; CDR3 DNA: TGTGCCAGCAGCTTAGCCGGCGGGGGGTACACAGATACGCAGTATTTT; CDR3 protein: CASSLAGGGYTDTQYF
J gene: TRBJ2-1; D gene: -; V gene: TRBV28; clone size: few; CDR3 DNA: TGTGCCAGCAGAAGGGGGGATATTGAGCAGTTCTTC; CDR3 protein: CASRRGDIEQFF